This T cell receptor (beta chain) was found in a study of blood T cell repertoires in COVID-19. Across the study: Italy, Spain and the United States were the sources of the convalescent and acute COVID-19 samples. Sources were T cells, B-cell-depleted T cells, or PBMCs; the material itself was cDNA or gDNA.

The authors' processing: Estimates of nucleated cell counts were drawn from the amplification of reference gene primers. The repertoire was sequenced with immunoSEQ multiplex PCR; TCRdb's copy has only in-frame clones and lacks some. The V and J calls and clone size were taken over from that table, and D and trimming were inferred from the DNA. The sample has roughly 80,000 clones, around 80% seen once; the top ten hold roughly 22%. Trimming cost V 8 bases and J 3 bases, with 10 bases left between them. CDR3 size: 13 residues. The V and J genes are TRBV12-3 or TRBV12-4 and TRBJ2-2; a possible D gene is TRBD1 (6 bases). Sequencing used peripheral blood. This receptor was obtained from a human donor in a cohort sampled during active COVID-19. The CDR3 region is CASRQVYTGELFF. CDR3 DNA sequence: TGTGCCAGCCGACAGGTCTACACCGGGGAGCTGTTTTTT.